The 20 T cell receptor beta chains given below trace back to one sample, sequenced in a study of read filtering for tumor transcriptome and immune sequencing. This library used approximately 370 ng RNA and molecular barcoded adaptors spanning alpha/delta and beta/gamma chains. TCRdb re-analysed the reads in MiXCR, keeping a single row per CDR3 protein. This sample carries tens of thousands of distinct CDR3 sequences, over 11% of them seen once, and the ten largest clones take roughly 45%. Sequencing was done on a sample of a population of CD138-negative cells sorted from bone marrow. These receptor sequences come from a donor aged 40 or over with multiple myeloma.

Many counts were recorded for this clonotype. The chain carries TRBV28 and TRBJ1-1; D is undetermined. The V gene lost 2 bases and the J gene lost 3 bases, with 10 bases spanning the gap. This CDR3 is 14 amino acids long. Per germline, CDR1 MDHEN and CDR2 SYDVKM. The CDR3 here is CASSLVRTHTEAFF. CDR3 DNA sequence: TGTGCCAGCAGTTTAGTTCGCACCCACACTGAAGCTTTCTTT.

In this sample, this clonotype turned up many times. V is TRBV9 and J is TRBJ2-2; no clear D. The CDR3 is 16 residues long. CDR1 and CDR2 from the germline V gene are SGDLS and YYNGEE. The V end was cut by 3 bases, the J end by 0 bases, with 12 bases between. The CDR3 DNA sequence: TGTGCCAGCAGCGGCCCGGGCATGACGAACACCGGGGAGCTGTTTTTT. Translating gives CASSGPGMTNTGELFF.

This clonotype was seen repeatedly, ten times or more. The rearrangement links TRBV4-1 to TRBJ2-5; 14 bases agree with TRBD2. The V segment lost 0 bases and the J segment 5 bases; nucleotides outside the gene matches: 11. This CDR3 is 19 amino acids long. CDR1 is MGHRA, CDR2 YSYEKL, per germline. The CDR3 spells CASSQEQAGTSGSLETQYF. The CDR3, as DNA: TGCGCCAGCAGCCAAGAACAGGCCGGGACTAGCGGGAGTCTTGAGACCCAGTACTTC.

This chain joins TRBV20-1 and TRBJ1-1; D is undetermined. The V gene's germline CDR1 is DFQATT and CDR2 SNEGSKA (reference sequence). The CDR3 is made up of 14 amino acids. Trimming removed 0 bases from V and 0 bases from J, with 8 bases in between. The CDR3 loop reads CSARDAQLNTEAFF. In DNA, the CDR3 is TGCAGTGCTAGAGATGCACAGCTGAACACTGAAGCTTTCTTT.

This clonotype was observed at least ten times. The chain joins TRBV10-3 to TRBJ2-1; 12 bases align to TRBD2. The length of the CDR3 is 15 residues. Germline values: CDR1 ENHRY, CDR2 SYGVKD. The ends lost 5 bases at V and 7 bases at J; junction bases unmatched: 6. The CDR3 DNA follows: TGTGCCATCAGTCAGACTAGCGGGAGAGGGAATGAGCAGTTCTTC. Protein product: CAISQTSGRGNEQFF.

This clonotype occurred many times. The chain employs TRBV7-8 and TRBJ2-1, with no clear D. CDR3 length equals 14 residues. The V gene's germline CDR1 is SGHVS and CDR2 FQNEAQ. Between the trimmed V and J ends, which lost 2 bases and 0 bases, there was a span of 5 bases. CDR3 sequence reads: CASSLTDSYNEQFF. In DNA, the CDR3 is TGTGCCAGCAGCTTAACCGACTCCTACAATGAGCAGTTCTTC.

There are many counts of this clonotype. The chain couples TRBV5-1 to TRBJ2-1; TRBD1 matches at 7 bases. Germline CDR1 SGHRS, CDR2 YFSETQ. The J segment lost 4 bases and the V segment lost 0 bases, leaving 1 base of the junction unmatched. The CDR3 runs to 14 residues. CDR3: CASSLGDSYNEQFF. The CDR3, as DNA: TGCGCCAGCAGCTTGGGGGACAGTTACAATGAGCAGTTCTTC.

This clonotype came up many times. The CDR3: CASSFGQGGTEAFF. The CDR3 nucleotides are TGTGCCAGCAGCTTCGGACAGGGCGGCACTGAAGCTTTCTTT. This chain joins TRBV7-2 and TRBJ1-1; 8 bases line up with TRBD1. The CDR3 consists of 14 residues. Germline V gives CDR1 SGHTA, CDR2 FQGNSA. Trimming removed 3 bases from V and 4 bases from J; junction bases left unmatched: 4.

This clonotype was observed many times. V gene TRBV29-1 combines with J gene TRBJ1-1, with TRBD1 matching 7 bases. CDR1 is SQVTM and CDR2 is ANQGSEA in the germline V gene. V lost 4 bases to trimming and J lost 8 bases; unmatched junction nucleotides: 7. CDR3 length: 12 residues. The CDR3, as DNA: TGCAGCGTTGCTTCCCCAGGGGGAGAAGCTTTCTTT. This translates into CSVASPGGEAFF.

In its sample, this clonotype was seen many times. This rearrangement joins TRBV7-9 to TRBJ2-2, with 9 bases aligning to TRBD1. CDR1 and CDR2 from the germline V gene are SEHNR and FQNEAQ (reference sequence). Trimming took 5 bases from V and 0 from J; bases not matched to a gene: 4. The CDR3 contains 16 residues. The CDR3 DNA reads TGTGCCAGCAGCCGGACAGGGGTAGCGAACACCGGGGAGCTGTTTTTT. Protein sequence: CASSRTGVANTGELFF.

In this sample, this clonotype turned up many times. V gene TRBV29-1 combines with J gene TRBJ1-5; no clear D. The V gene's germline CDR1 is SQVTM and CDR2 ANQGSEA. V shed 1 base and J shed 0 bases, with 4 bases lying between them. This CDR3 has 13 residues. The CDR3 protein is CSVEVNSNQPQHF. CDR3 nucleotides: TGCAGCGTTGAAGTCAATAGCAATCAGCCCCAGCATTTT.

The chain links TRBV12-3 or TRBV12-4 to TRBJ2-5; 7 bases agree with TRBD2. V shed 5 bases, J shed 5 bases, and the junction held 8 bases outside the gene matches. The CDR3 consists of 14 residues. In DNA, the CDR3 is TGTGCCAGCAGTGATTCCGGGGGAGGGGAGACCCAGTACTTC. Protein sequence: CASSDSGGGETQYF.

This clonotype was counted between two and nine times. A much larger clone sits a single nucleotide away, making a read error possible. The CDR3 nucleotides are TGTGCCAGCCGCCGAGTGGACAGGCGTACCTACAATGAGCAGTTCTTC. Translated: CASRRVDRRTYNEQFF. This chain uses TRBV7-2 with TRBJ2-1, with TRBD1 identical over 7 bases. The V gene end was trimmed by 8 bases and the J gene end by 2 bases; junction bases not matched to a gene: 12. The CDR3 has 16 residues. The germline CDR1 and CDR2 sequences are SGHTA and FQGNSA.

There are many counts of this clonotype. The chain carries TRBV6-2 or TRBV6-3 and TRBJ1-1, with D maybe TRBD1 (5 bases). The CDR3 has 15 residues. Germline loops: CDR1 MNHEY, CDR2 SVGEGT. The V end was cut by 3 bases, the J end by 5 bases, with 16 bases between. CDR3 bases: TGTGCCAGCAGTTATGGGGGGTTGATAGGAACTGAAGCTTTCTTT. As protein: CASSYGGLIGTEAFF.

This clonotype has at least ten counts. The genes are TRBV19 and TRBJ1-2; tentative D call: TRBD1 (6 bases). Germline lookup yields CDR1 LNHDA and CDR2 SQIVND (reference sequence). This CDR3 contains 14 residues. Trimming pared 4 bases from V and 0 bases from J, leaving 9 bases between. CDR3 sequence (DNA): TGTGCCAGTAGTACCCGGACAGCTAACTATGGCTACACCTTC. Its translation: CASSTRTANYGYTF.

This clonotype was detected ten times or more. V gene TRBV27 combines with J gene TRBJ2-5, with D tentatively TRBD2 (6 bases). Trimming removed 6 bases from V and 5 bases from J, with 16 bases in between. Germline CDR1 is MNHEY and CDR2 is SMNVEV (reference sequence). The CDR3 has 14 residues. CDR3 bases: TGTGCCAGCAGCTGGGACTCATCGGGCGAGACCCAGTACTTC. This gives the protein CASSWDSSGETQYF.

This clonotype was seen many times. The gene calls are TRBV6-2 or TRBV6-3 and TRBJ2-1, with D perhaps being TRBD1 or TRBD2 (5 bases each). The CDR3 spans 14 residues. Trimming stripped 5 bases from V and 5 bases from J, with 13 bases between. Germline V gene data show CDR1 as MNHEY and CDR2 as SVGEGT. CDR3 nucleotide sequence: TGTGCCAGCAGTGACCCCGGGGCTCACAATGAGCAGTTCTTC. Residues: CASSDPGAHNEQFF.

Remarks on this clonotype: The junction and the germline gene differ at one end; a read error may be behind it. This chain links TRBV7-9 with TRBJ2-3; perhaps TRBD2 as D (6 bases). CDR3 length: 14 residues. Germline values: CDR1 SEHNR, CDR2 FQNEAQ (reference sequence). The CDR3 DNA reads TGTGCCAGCAGCTTCCTTAGCGGCACAGATACGCTGTATTTT. Its protein is CASSFLSGTDTLYF.

In this sample, this clonotype turned up many times. The V gene is TRBV4-1, the J gene TRBJ1-2; D gene unclear. The CDR3 length is 17 residues. The V gene lost 4 bases and the J gene lost 4 bases, with 22 bases spanning the gap. Germline V gives CDR1 MGHRA, CDR2 YSYEKL. The CDR3 DNA reads TGCGCCAGCAGCCGGGAAGAGCTCGCTGGGAAGGTCTATGGCTACACCTTC. Translating it yields CASSREELAGKVYGYTF.

The rearrangement joins TRBV29-1 to TRBJ2-7, with D possibly TRBD1 on 6 matching bases. The CDR3 extends over 12 amino acids. From germline, CDR1 is SQVTM and CDR2 ANQGSEA. V gave up 4 bases and J gave up 4 bases, with 11 bases separating them. In DNA form, the CDR3 reads TGCAGCGTTGCCGGGACATTGTACGAGCAGTACTTC. This codes for CSVAGTLYEQYF.